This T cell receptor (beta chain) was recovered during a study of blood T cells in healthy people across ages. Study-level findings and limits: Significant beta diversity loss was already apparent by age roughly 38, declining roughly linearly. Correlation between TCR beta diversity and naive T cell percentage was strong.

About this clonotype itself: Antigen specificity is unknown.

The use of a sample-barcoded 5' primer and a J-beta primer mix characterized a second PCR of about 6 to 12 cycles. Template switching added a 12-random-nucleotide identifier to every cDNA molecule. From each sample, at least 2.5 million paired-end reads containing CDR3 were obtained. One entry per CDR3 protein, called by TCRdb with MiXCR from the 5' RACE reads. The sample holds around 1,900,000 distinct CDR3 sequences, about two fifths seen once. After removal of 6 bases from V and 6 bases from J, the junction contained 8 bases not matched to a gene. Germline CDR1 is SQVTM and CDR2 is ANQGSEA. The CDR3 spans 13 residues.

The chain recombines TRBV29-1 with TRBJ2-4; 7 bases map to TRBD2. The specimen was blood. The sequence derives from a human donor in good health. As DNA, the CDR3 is TGCAGCGTCGAGGGCCTAGCGGCAAACATTCAGTACTTC. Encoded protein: CSVEGLAANIQYF.